This TCR beta chain came from a study of T-cell memory formation after mild COVID-19. Background on the study: Largely donor-specific TCR clusters were found.

This clonotype was seen more than once but under ten times. Its antigen is currently unknown. TCR alpha and TCR beta cDNA libraries with sample barcodes and UMIs came from 5'RACE using constant-segment primers. TCRdb re-derived calls from the 5' RACE reads in MiXCR, one entry per CDR3 protein. The sample has 400,000 to 500,000 distinct CDR3 sequences; approximately 20% are singletons. This CDR3 spans 16 amino acids. Germline-derived CDR1 and CDR2 are MGHRA and YSYEKL. Trimming cost V 1 base and J 5 bases; bases outside gene matches: 9. Findings and caveats of the study: Of the contracting clones, CD4+ ones lay mainly in CM and EM, and CD8+ ones in EMRA. Clones that got smaller from day 15 to 85 had even CD4/CD8, while clones growing later tipped toward CD4+.

The source of this sequence is an adult woman who had mild COVID-19 (a few samples of this study predate the infection). Cell type and time point are not known. This chain links TRBV4-1 with TRBJ2-3; 7 bases line up with TRBD2. Sequenced: PBMCs or a T cell subset sorted from them (not recorded which). CDR3 in amino acids: CASSQGTAGRIDTQYF. CDR3 bases: TGCGCCAGCAGCCAAGGGACGGCCGGGAGGATAGATACGCAGTATTTT.